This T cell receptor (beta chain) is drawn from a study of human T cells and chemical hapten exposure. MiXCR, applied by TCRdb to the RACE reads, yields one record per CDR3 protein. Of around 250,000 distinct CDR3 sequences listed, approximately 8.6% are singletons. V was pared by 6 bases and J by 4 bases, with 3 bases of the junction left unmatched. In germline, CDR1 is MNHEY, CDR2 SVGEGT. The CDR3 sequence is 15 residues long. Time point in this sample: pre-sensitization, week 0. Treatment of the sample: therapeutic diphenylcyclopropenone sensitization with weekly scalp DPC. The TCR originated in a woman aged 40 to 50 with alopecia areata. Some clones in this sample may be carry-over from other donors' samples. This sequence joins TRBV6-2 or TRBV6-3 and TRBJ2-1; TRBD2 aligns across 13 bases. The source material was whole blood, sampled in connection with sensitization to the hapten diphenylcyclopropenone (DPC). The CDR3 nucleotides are TGTGCCAGCAGAAAACTAGCGGGAGGGTACAATGAGCAGTTCTTC. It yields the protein CASRKLAGGYNEQFF.